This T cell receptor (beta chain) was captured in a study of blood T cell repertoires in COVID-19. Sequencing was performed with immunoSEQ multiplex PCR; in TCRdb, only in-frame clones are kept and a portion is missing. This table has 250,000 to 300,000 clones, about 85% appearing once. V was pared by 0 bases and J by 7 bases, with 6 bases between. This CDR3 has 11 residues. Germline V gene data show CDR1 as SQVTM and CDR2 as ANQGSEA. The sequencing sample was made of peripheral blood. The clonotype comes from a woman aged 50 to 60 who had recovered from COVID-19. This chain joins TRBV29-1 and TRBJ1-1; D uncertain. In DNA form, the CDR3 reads TGCAGCGTTGAAGATCACATTGAAGCTTTCTTT. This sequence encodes CSVEDHIEAFF.